The 7 T cell receptor beta chains below all came from one sample that was sequenced in a study of blood T cell repertoires in COVID-19. This table comes from immunoSEQ multiplex PCR, and its TCRdb copy is limited to in-frame clones, with some not included. The sample yields roughly 68,000 clones, more than 70% seen once. Sequenced input: peripheral blood. These receptors came from a man aged 50-59 years with active COVID-19.

V usage is TRBV5-6 and J usage is TRBJ2-3; 8 bases fit TRBD2. V trimming: 4 bases; J trimming: 6 bases; junction bases outside the gene matches: 1. This CDR3 is built from 12 residues. Germline-derived CDR1 and CDR2 are SGHDT and YYEEEE. The CDR3 loop reads CASSRGRDTQYF. In nucleotides, the CDR3 is TGTGCCAGCAGCCGCGGGAGGGATACGCAGTATTTT.

The chain links TRBV7-9 to TRBJ1-2; TRBD1 is a possible D gene (6 bases). There are 14 residues in the CDR3. CDR1 and CDR2 (germline): SEHNR, FQNEAQ (reference sequence). Trimming pared 4 bases from V and 3 bases from J, leaving 12 bases between. CDR3: CASSSEQGDYGYTF. CDR3 DNA sequence: TGTGCCAGCAGCTCCGAACAGGGTGACTATGGCTACACCTTC.

This clone was detected only a few times. This chain uses TRBV5-8 with TRBJ1-5; D unresolved. Germline V gene lookup returns CDR1 SGHTS and CDR2 YDEGEE. Trimming cost V 2 bases and J 7 bases, with 10 bases left between them. This CDR3 comprises 13 residues. The CDR3 region is CASSFEVRQPQHF. CDR3 DNA sequence: TGTGCCAGCAGCTTTGAGGTCCGGCAGCCCCAGCATTTT.

The chain employs TRBV7-2 and TRBJ2-2; 14 bases align to TRBD2. Germline loops: CDR1 SGHTA, CDR2 FQGNSA. This CDR3 has 15 amino acids. V was pared by 7 bases and J by 7 bases, with 5 bases of the junction left unmatched. The CDR3: CASNPGLAGVGELFF. The CDR3 coding sequence is TGTGCCAGCAATCCGGGACTAGCGGGAGTCGGGGAGCTGTTTTTT.

This clone has more than one count but fewer than ten. The chain links TRBV6-1 to TRBJ2-4; tentative D call: TRBD1 (5 bases). The CDR3 has 14 amino acids. Per germline, CDR1 MNHNS and CDR2 SASEGT. V lost 1 base and J 8 bases, leaving 12 bases between the germline ends. CDR3 nucleotide sequence: TGTGCCAGCAGTGAAGGGGGCATAATGGACATTCAGTACTTC. Protein product: CASSEGGIMDIQYF.

The J gene is TRBJ2-1, the V gene TRBV5-1, with 11 bases identical to TRBD1. The V gene's germline CDR1 is SGHRS and CDR2 YFSETQ. The ends lost 3 bases at V and 8 bases at J; junction bases unmatched: 4. The CDR3 contains 14 residues. This chain's CDR3 is CASSYGQGAHEQFF. As DNA, the CDR3 is TGCGCCAGCAGCTACGGACAGGGGGCCCATGAGCAGTTCTTC. Together with reference TRBV5-1 and TRBJ2-1, the CDR3 gives the full variable domain: KAGVTQTPRYLIKTRGQQVTLSCSPISGHRSVSWYQQTPGQGLQFLFEYFSETQRNKGNFPGRFSGRQFSNSRSEMNVSTLELGDSALYLCASSYGQGAHEQFFGPGTRLTVL.

This clone was counted ten times or more. V and J are TRBV27 and TRBJ1-6; D ambiguous. The CDR3 sequence is 13 residues long. The V gene lost 10 bases and the J gene lost 6 bases, with 13 bases spanning the gap. The germline V gene has CDR1 MNHEY and CDR2 SMNVEV (reference sequence). The CDR3 coding sequence is TGTGCCACTCAAGGGAGCGTTAATTCACCCCTCCACTTT. The encoded protein is CATQGSVNSPLHF.